The 32 T cell receptor beta chains reported below all come from one sample, sequenced in a study of regulatory T cells in long-lasting Graves disease. Regarding time point: persistent/refractory GD, antithyroid drugs over 5 years with positive TRAb. PBMCs were the source of the RNA used for TCR sequencing. For TCR beta, libraries came from iRepertoire HTBI primers and Arm-PCR of CDR3 regions. Each CDR3 protein is one row after TCRdb ran MiXCR on the multiplex PCR reads. Among 310,000 or so distinct CDR3 sequences, 15% to 20% were seen once, and the ten largest hold 29%. The sequencing here drew on peripheral blood mononuclear cells (PBMCs), taken when the disease was refractory, from a patient treated with antithyroid drugs. The receptors were sampled from a female donor with Graves disease.

V usage is TRBV12-3 or TRBV12-4 and J usage is TRBJ1-3, with D unclear. CDR3 length equals 13 residues. The ends were cut back, 5 bases at V and 12 bases at J, with 17 bases in the middle. In DNA, the CDR3 is TGTGCCAGCAGTCTCCGTTCTCAGTCCCTCATATATTTT. This encodes CASSLRSQSLIYF.

This clonotype showed up just a few times. This chain joins TRBV10-2 and TRBJ2-2; possible D gene TRBD2, 6 bases. The V gene lost 9 bases and the J gene lost 2 bases, with 19 bases spanning the gap. This CDR3 is built from 16 residues. CDR1 WSHSY and CDR2 SAAADI come from the germline V gene. DNA for the CDR3: TGCGCCAGTAGAGTGGAACTGGGGACTAACACCGGGGAGCTGTTTTTT. Encoded protein: CASRVELGTNTGELFF.

This clonotype was seen only a few times. The chain has TRBV29-1 and TRBJ2-1, with TRBD2 matching over 10 bases. Germline-derived CDR1 and CDR2 are SQVTM and ANQGSEA. This CDR3 region has 16 residues. J lost 8 bases, V lost 2 bases, and 12 bases had no gene match. DNA of the CDR3: TGCAGCGTTGAAATGGGGAGCGGGGGGGCAAGGTATGAGCAGTTCTTC. Amino acids: CSVEMGSGGARYEQFF.

This clonotype was seen a handful of times. The rearrangement links TRBV7-9 to TRBJ1-1; D gene uncertain. This CDR3 has 12 residues. Germline CDR1 reads SEHNR; CDR2 reads FQNEAQ (reference sequence). The V end was cut by 2 bases, the J end by 8 bases, with 9 bases between. CDR3 nucleotides: TGTGCCAGCAGCTTATTTGGGGAGGAAGCTTTCTTT. Protein sequence: CASSLFGEEAFF.

The table lists this clonotype with a few counts. The rearrangement joins TRBV7-2 to TRBJ1-6; 7 bases are a match to TRBD1. The germline gives CDR1 SGHTA, CDR2 FQGNSA. Unmatched junction bases numbered 6, after V lost 4 bases and J lost 9 bases. The CDR3 is made up of 14 amino acids. Here the CDR3 reads CASSSRQGLSPLHF. The DNA for the CDR3 is TGTGCCAGCAGCTCCCGACAGGGACTTTCACCCCTCCACTTT.

In this sample, this clonotype turned up a few times. The J gene is TRBJ1-1, the V gene TRBV7-9, with D maybe TRBD1 (5 bases). The CDR3 is 13 amino acids. Germline CDR1 is SEHNR and CDR2 is FQNEAQ (reference sequence). V shed 3 bases and J shed 1 base, with 6 bases lying between them. The CDR3 here is CASSFTGNTEAFF. The CDR3, as DNA: TGTGCCAGCAGCTTTACAGGGAACACTGAAGCTTTCTTT.

In its sample, this clonotype was seen many times. The V gene is TRBV12-3 or TRBV12-4, the J gene TRBJ2-7, with D possibly matching TRBD1 (6 bases). The CDR3 sequence is 14 residues long. Trimming shortened V by 6 bases and J by 3 bases, and 15 bases separated the two germline ends. Written as DNA, the CDR3 is TGTGCCAGCAGACCAGGAGACAGGATCTACGAGCAGTACTTC. Amino acid sequence: CASRPGDRIYEQYF.

The rearrangement uses TRBV7-2 and TRBJ1-5; no reliable D call. This CDR3 has 15 amino acids. V was trimmed by 5 bases and J by 2 bases, leaving 13 bases between them. CDR1 is SGHTA and CDR2 is FQGNSA in the germline V gene. The CDR3 sequence: CASSPQSRRNQPQHF. In DNA form, the CDR3 reads TGTGCCAGCAGCCCCCAGTCGCGACGCAATCAGCCCCAGCATTTT.

This clonotype occurred a few times. This clone may be a read error of a much larger clone one base away. V usage is TRBV7-2 and J usage is TRBJ2-5; TRBD2 matches 7 bases. CDR1 is SGHTA, CDR2 FQGNSA, per germline. V lost 0 bases and J lost 5; bases outside the gene matches: 9. The CDR3 is 16 residues long. Here the CDR3 reads CASSLAIRGVRETQYF. CDR3 in DNA: TGTGCCAGCAGCTTAGCAATCCGGGGGGTACGGGAGACCCAGTACTTC.

The chain is built from TRBV28 and TRBJ1-1, with TRBD1 identical over 7 bases. The trim removed 2 bases at V and 0 bases at J, leaving 6 bases unmatched. CDR3 length equals 16 residues. Germline CDR1 and CDR2: MDHEN and SYDVKM. The CDR3 spells CASSLRDRSMNTEAFF. The CDR3 nucleotides are TGTGCCAGCAGTTTAAGGGACAGATCCATGAACACTGAAGCTTTCTTT. Based on the CDR3 plus reference TRBV28 and TRBJ1-1, the full variable domain is DVKVTQSSRYLVKRTGEKVFLECVQDMDHENMFWYRQDPGLGLRLIYFSYDVKMKEKGDIPEGYSVSREKKERFSLILESASTNQTSMYLCASSLRDRSMNTEAFFGQGTRLTVV.

A few counts support this clonotype. CDR3 loop: CASSRRGGGLNEKLFF. The CDR3 nucleotides read TGTGCCAGTAGTAGGAGAGGGGGCGGCCTTAATGAAAAACTGTTTTTT. The chain employs TRBV19 and TRBJ1-4, with 7 nucleotides matching TRBD1. This CDR3 comprises 16 residues. Germline V CDR1 and CDR2: LNHDA, SQIVND (reference sequence). V was clipped by 4 bases and J by 4 bases; unmatched bases: 9.

This clonotype was detected many times. The chain uses TRBV7-8 and TRBJ2-7; TRBD1 matches 7 bases. V dropped 5 bases and J dropped 5; count of bases not matched to a gene: 9. CDR1 is SGHVS and CDR2 is FQNEAQ in the germline V gene. CDR3 length: 14 residues. The DNA for the CDR3 is TGTGCCAGCAGCCCCCGACAGGGTTCGAACGAGCAGTACTTC. This codes for CASSPRQGSNEQYF.

Comments on this clonotype: A much larger clone differs by one base, so this may be a read error. The chain employs TRBV28 and TRBJ2-2; the D is unclear. Germline V gives CDR1 MDHEN, CDR2 SYDVKM. The CDR3 spans 12 residues. V was clipped by 6 bases and J by 6 bases, with 8 bases between them. The CDR3 DNA is TGTGCCAGCAGAAAGGCCTCCGGGGAGCTGTTTTTT. The encoded protein is CASRKASGELFF.

This clonotype was counted at least ten times. The chain uses TRBV9 and TRBJ1-2; 12 bases are shared with TRBD1. J was trimmed by 4 bases and V by 2 bases; bases with no gene match: 6. The CDR3 runs 16 residues. Germline V CDR1 and CDR2: SGDLS, YYNGEE. The CDR3 DNA is TGTGCCAGCAGCGTCTCTGGGACAGGGGGCAGCTATGGCTACACCTTC. Its translation: CASSVSGTGGSYGYTF. The whole variable domain, remainder taken from reference TRBV9 and TRBJ1-2, is DSGVTQTPKHLITATGQRVTLRCSPRSGDLSVYWYQQSLDQGLQFLIQYYNGEERAKGNILERFSAQQFPDLHSELNLSSLELGDSALYFCASSVSGTGGSYGYTFGSGTRLTVV.

The table lists this clonotype with many counts. CDR3 sequence reads: CASNLDSGTGEETQYF. CDR3 in DNA: TGTGCCAGCAACCTAGACTCCGGGACAGGGGAAGAGACCCAGTACTTC. V gene TRBV28 combines with J gene TRBJ2-5; 10 bases are a match to TRBD1. The CDR3 covers 16 residues. With 7 bases clipped from V and 3 bases from J, the junction kept 11 bases outside the gene matches. Germline lookup yields CDR1 MDHEN and CDR2 SYDVKM. Full variable domain (missing parts from reference TRBV28 and TRBJ2-5): DVKVTQSSRYLVKRTGEKVFLECVQDMDHENMFWYRQDPGLGLRLIYFSYDVKMKEKGDIPEGYSVSREKKERFSLILESASTNQTSMYLCASNLDSGTGEETQYFGPGTRLLVL.

The V call is TRBV10-3, the J call TRBJ1-5, with a weak D call TRBD1 (6 bases). The CDR3 sequence is 15 residues long. CDR1 and CDR2 (germline): ENHRY, SYGVKD. V lost 5 bases to trimming and J lost 0 bases, with 11 bases between them. CDR3 bases: TGTGCCATCAGTCCGACAGGAGTTAGCAATCAGCCCCAGCATTTT. It yields the protein CAISPTGVSNQPQHF.

This clonotype was found a few times. The gene calls are TRBV13 and TRBJ1-1; D is perhaps TRBD1 (5 bases). V was clipped by 1 base and J by 3 bases, with 21 bases between them. In germline, CDR1 is PRHDT, CDR2 FYEKMQ (reference sequence). This CDR3 is built from 18 residues. CDR3 nucleotide sequence: TGTGCCAGCAGCTTAGATGGTGGGACCGGACCTAGGGACACTGAAGCTTTCTTT. Amino acids: CASSLDGGTGPRDTEAFF. Combining the CDR3 with reference TRBV13 and TRBJ1-1 gives the whole variable domain AAGVIQSPRHLIKEKRETATLKCYPIPRHDTVYWYQQGPGQDPQFLISFYEKMQSDKGSIPDRFSAQQFSDYHSELNMSSLELGDSALYFCASSLDGGTGPRDTEAFFGQGTRLTVV.

The V gene is TRBV30, the J gene TRBJ2-1; D gene unclear. Germline V gives CDR1 GTSNPN, CDR2 SVGIG (reference sequence). This CDR3 has 12 residues. Trimming took off 2 bases at V and 8 bases at J, with 10 bases between the two ends. As DNA, the CDR3 is TGTGCCTGGAGTTTCAGGTTGGATGAGCAGTTCTTC. This encodes CAWSFRLDEQFF. Full variable domain (outside the CDR3, taken from reference TRBV30 and TRBJ2-1): SQTIHQWPATLVQPVGSPLSLECTVEGTSNPNLYWYRQAAGRGLQLLFYSVGIGQISSEVPQNLSASRPQDRQFILSSKKLLLSDSGFYLCAWSFRLDEQFFGPGTRLTVL.

V gene TRBV7-2 combines with J gene TRBJ2-7, with 8 positions matching TRBD1. Germline lookup yields CDR1 SGHTA and CDR2 FQGNSA. Unmatched junction bases numbered 5, after V lost 7 bases and J lost 0 bases. This CDR3 is 14 amino acids long. CDR3 nucleotides: TGTGCCAGCAAACGGGACAGGCTCTCCTACGAGCAGTACTTC. This encodes CASKRDRLSYEQYF.

This clonotype was seen ten or more times. The chain links TRBV12-3 or TRBV12-4 to TRBJ1-6, with D uncertain. The germline V and J ends were trimmed by 1 base and 0 bases, with 10 bases remaining between them. The CDR3 is 17 residues long. The CDR3 DNA sequence: TGTGCCAGCAGTTTAGTGGTCGGGAGCTCCTATAATTCACCCCTCCACTTT. Protein product: CASSLVVGSSYNSPLHF.

This clonotype was counted many times. The rearrangement links TRBV12-5 to TRBJ1-1; 7 bases match TRBD1. This CDR3 contains 13 residues. In germline, CDR1 is LGHNT, CDR2 FRNRAP. J lost 4 bases, V lost 7 bases, and 6 bases had no gene match. CDR3 amino acids: CASATGVVTEAFF. CDR3 nucleotide sequence: TGTGCTAGTGCCACAGGGGTGGTCACTGAAGCTTTCTTT.

This clonotype was seen ten or more times. V and J are TRBV6-1 and TRBJ2-7; 9 nucleotides align to TRBD2. This CDR3 spans 15 amino acids. Germline assignment: CDR1 MNHNS and CDR2 SASEGT. With 6 bases clipped from V and 1 base from J, the junction kept 7 bases outside the gene matches. The CDR3 region is CASRVSGRNSYEQYF. CDR3 sequence (DNA): TGTGCCAGCAGAGTTAGCGGGAGAAATTCCTACGAGCAGTACTTC.

This clonotype has a count of ten or more. The rearrangement joins TRBV30 to TRBJ2-7; no reliable D call. Trimming left V 0 bases short and J 0 bases short, with 9 bases between. The germline CDR1 and CDR2 sequences are GTSNPN and SVGIG (reference sequence). This CDR3 spans 14 amino acids. The CDR3 nucleotides are TGTGCCTGGAGTGTAAGGCGGTACTCCTACGAGCAGTACTTC. Translated: CAWSVRRYSYEQYF.

This clonotype appeared a few times. This rearrangement joins TRBV7-9 to TRBJ2-1, with TRBD1 as a possible D gene (5 bases). Deletions cut 6 bases from V and 7 bases from J, with 16 bases between. This CDR3 has 14 amino acids. In germline, CDR1 is SEHNR, CDR2 FQNEAQ (reference sequence). Written as DNA, the CDR3 is TGTGCCAGCAGATATCAGGGCAGGGTAAATGAGCAGTTCTTC. It encodes CASRYQGRVNEQFF.

This clonotype was seen at least ten times. The chain employs TRBV28 and TRBJ2-5; tentative D call: TRBD2 (5 bases). CDR3 size: 18 residues. CDR1 is MDHEN and CDR2 is SYDVKM in the germline V gene. V was pared by 1 base and J by 5 bases, with 23 bases between. The CDR3 nucleotides read TGTGCCAGCAGTTTATTCTTCGATTACAAAGAGGGTCGGGAGACCCAGTACTTC. This encodes CASSLFFDYKEGRETQYF.

The sample holds many counts of this clonotype. The chain is built from TRBV15 and TRBJ2-2; 8 bases agree with TRBD1. The CDR3 runs 17 residues. CDR1 is LNHNV, CDR2 YYDKDF, per germline (reference sequence). V shed 0 bases, J shed 3 bases, and the junction held 6 bases outside the gene matches. CDR3 residues: CATSRDLAQGDTGELFF. CDR3 nucleotides: TGTGCCACCAGCAGAGATCTAGCACAGGGGGACACCGGGGAGCTGTTTTTT.

The genes are TRBV5-1 and TRBJ1-2; 10 positions match TRBD1. J lost 6 bases, V lost 4 bases, and 6 bases had no gene match. Germline-derived CDR1 and CDR2 are SGHRS and YFSETQ. This CDR3 comprises 14 residues. The CDR3 reads CASSPAGTGDGYTF. CDR3 coding DNA: TGCGCCAGCAGCCCCGCTGGGACAGGGGATGGCTACACCTTC.

This clonotype was found a few times. A single base separates this from a much larger clone, so it may be a read error. The chain combines TRBV6-1 with TRBJ1-2; D not certain. This CDR3 comprises 15 residues. Germline assignment: CDR1 MNHNS and CDR2 SASEGT. CDR3 sequence reads: CTSSAGIRADYGYTF. For the CDR3, the DNA is TGTACCAGCTCTGCCGGGATCCGGGCGGACTATGGCTACACCTTC.

This clonotype was recorded many times. CDR3 region: CAWRDLWDRGRGYTF. CDR3 coding DNA: TGTGCCTGGAGGGACTTGTGGGACAGGGGTCGAGGCTACACCTTC. The rearrangement uses TRBV30 and TRBJ1-2; 10 bases match TRBD1. Germline lookup yields CDR1 GTSNPN and CDR2 SVGIG (reference sequence). This CDR3 contains 15 residues. The trim removed 3 bases at V and 8 bases at J, leaving 12 bases unmatched.

This clonotype was counted at least ten times. The V and J genes are TRBV12-5 and TRBJ1-5; 8 bases are a match to TRBD1. The V gene's germline CDR1 is LGHNT and CDR2 FRNRAP. Unmatched junction bases numbered 10, after V lost 0 bases and J lost 6 bases. The CDR3 runs to 17 residues. CDR3 DNA: TGTGCTAGTGGTTTGGTAGGGTCGGGGACAGGCCTTCAGCCCCAGCATTTT. Its protein is CASGLVGSGTGLQPQHF. The variable domain in full, completed from reference TRBV12-5 and TRBJ1-5, reads DARVTQTPRHKVTEMGQEVTMRCQPILGHNTVFWYRQTMMQGLELLAYFRNRAPLDDSGMPKDRFSAEMPDATLATLKIQPSEPRDSAVYFCASGLVGSGTGLQPQHFGDGTRLSIL.

Note on this clonotype: A much larger clonotype is one base distant, so this may be a read error. This sequence joins TRBV11-3 and TRBJ2-5; D is unclear. Trimming cost V 4 bases and J 5 bases, with 11 bases left between them. There are 13 residues in the CDR3. The V gene's germline CDR1 is SGHNT and CDR2 YENEEA. The CDR3 DNA sequence: TGTGCCAGCAGCTCCCGAAGCGACGAGACCCAGTACTTC. The encoded protein is CASSSRSDETQYF.

This clonotype was counted only a few times. This chain joins TRBV30 and TRBJ2-5; D unresolved. The CDR3 is made up of 13 amino acids. The germline CDR1 and CDR2 sequences are GTSNPN and SVGIG (reference sequence). The V gene lost 2 bases and the J gene lost 0 bases, with 7 bases spanning the gap. In DNA, the CDR3 is TGTGCCTGGAGTTTAGGGTACCAAGAGACCCAGTACTTC. Translation: CAWSLGYQETQYF.